This T cell receptor beta chain was sequenced during a study of T cells in Graves' hyperthyroidism and ophthalmopathy (dated by TCRdb to the late 2010s). In terms of the full investigation: Peripheral blood was collected at initial diagnosis, before any treatment. The paper reports TCR Vbeta CDR3 sequencing of 130 to 150 peripheral blood samples: around 45 ophthalmopathy, under 85 hyperthyroidism and around 17 progressor patients. The 95 to 100 discovery patients were randomly divided into training and test sets at a 7:3 ratio. A discovery cohort of approximately 97 patients, 43 with Graves' ophthalmopathy and about 60 with stable Graves' hyperthyroidism, was used to find distinguishing TCR V-J signatures. Thyroid tissue and blood T-cell repertoires from roughly 6 Graves' hyperthyroidism patients were also compared in the study. After blood sampling, hyperthyroidism patients were treated with methimazole at a starting dose of 30 mg daily, and ophthalmopathy patients were treated with high-dose intravenous methylprednisolone. An independent validation cohort of around 19 hyperthyroidism patients and approximately 15 patients who later progressed to ophthalmopathy tested prospective prediction of ophthalmopathy. Broad study findings and their caveats: In validation, progression to ophthalmopathy was predicted by the model with roughly 69% sensitivity and around 76% specificity, a median of roughly 6.4 months before onset. In cross-validation, a model built on a 13 V-J signature told ophthalmopathy apart from stable hyperthyroidism with approximately 90% sensitivity and about 81% specificity, and in testing the same model reached 80%/75%. No statistical method was used to set the sample size in advance, and investigators knew the group allocation. Most expanded thyroid clonotypes (frequency above 0.001) were also found in blood, which suggests that blood repertoires may mirror thyroid immune responses.

Amplification of TCR beta CDR3 regions was carried out from RNA transcripts. A first-round RT-PCR of the TCR CDR3 used the HTBI primer set with the Qiagen OneStep RT-PCR kit. The libraries were constructed in a second round of multiplex PCR and then size-selected and purified. Sequencing of the libraries was done on an Illumina HiSeq2000 using paired-end 100 bp reads. The published analysis was carried out like this. SOAPnuke was used to process the raw data, throwing out any read that contained adapters or uncalled bases, had a mean Phred below 15, or lacked an exact constant-primer or identifier match. High-quality paired reads were merged using COPE v1.2.5, and each unique nucleotide sequence was defined as a clonotype. Clonotypes were aligned to IMGT TRBV, TRBD and TRBJ reference segments using MiTCR v1.1. The analysis included only V-J combinations with a frequency above 0.0001, which together covered over 98% of the repertoires. The TCS score was defined as F50 (clonal expansion) divided by E x V (chaos), with BLOSUM62-based TCRdist calculated between CDR3 peptides within each V-J. Welch's t-statistics and random forest reduced 514 V-J features to 10 to 15, which were used in a naive Bayes classifier (R e1071). Using fastp at Q25 and MiXCR, TCRdb reprocessed the public reads and kept productive beta chains. Entries are consolidated by CDR3 protein sequence, retaining the most common genes and DNA. The V and J calls here are based on TCRdb, not the publication. Across this sample there are 500,000 to 750,000 distinct CDR3 sequences, with approximately 15% seen only once. The leading ten clones occupy 7% to 9% of the sample.

Trimming takes 5 bases off V and 5 bases off J; junction bases not matched to a gene: 4. The CDR3 runs 14 amino acids, cysteine and phenylalanine included. The retained sequence is limited to the CDR3, 42 bases, with the frame set at the first base. The germline V gene (reference sequence) sets CDR1 to SEHNR and CDR2 to FQNEAQ. Ophthalmopathy patients had moderately to severely active disease, Clinical Activity Score of at least 3, NOSPECS grade of at least 4, and duration under 3 months. The study excluded patients with uncontrolled infections, other autoimmune diseases, pregnancy or lactation. Diagnoses were based on clinical symptoms, serum thyroxine and TRAb, thyroid ultrasound and orbital computed tomography. PBMCs were isolated from approximately 10 ml of fresh peripheral blood by Ficoll-Paque density gradient centrifugation. Total RNA was extracted with Trizol reagent, and quality was checked on an Agilent 2100 Bioanalyzer.

A few counts support this clonotype. The antigen this receptor binds is unknown. Base-call qualities are not available, and no considerably larger clone is one nucleotide away. The source material was blood. This receptor was identified in a woman in her late teens or twenties with Graves' ophthalmopathy. The chain is encoded by TRBV7-9 joined to TRBJ2-4; 9 bases in the middle match TRBD1. Here is the DNA: TGTGCCAGCAGCCCTGGGACAGGGCAAAACATTCAGTACTTC. It translates to CASSPGTGQNIQYF.